The 14 T cell receptor beta chains given below trace back to one sample, sequenced in a study of metastatic and nonmetastatic thyroid tumors. Thyroid surgery was performed in patients who had received no treatment beforehand. Using MiXCR, TCRdb re-called clones from the PCR reads. The table shows some 19,000 clones, with around 21% occurring only once. Specimen: blood. The source is a female donor with papillary thyroid cancer or a benign thyroid nodule (not recorded which). Some clones in this sample may be carry-over from other donors' samples.

This chain joins TRBV5-5 and TRBJ1-2; the D gene is possibly TRBD1 (6 bases). This CDR3 has 14 amino acids. Germline loops: CDR1 SGHKS, CDR2 YYEKEE (reference sequence). Written as DNA, the CDR3 is TGTGGCAACAGCTTGAACAGGGAGGCCTATGGCTACACCTTC. Residues: CGNSLNREAYGYTF.

The V call is TRBV11-1, the J call TRBJ2-3, with TRBD2 matching over 7 bases. The CDR3 runs to 19 residues. Per germline, CDR1 SGHAT and CDR2 FQDESV (reference sequence). V trimming: 0 bases; J trimming: 1 base; junction bases outside the gene matches: 13. The CDR3 sequence is CASSLAGDYLGSGTDTQYF. In DNA form, the CDR3 reads TGTGCCAGCAGCTTAGCTGGGGACTACCTCGGCTCGGGCACAGATACGCAGTATTTT. Full variable domain (rest looked up from reference TRBV11-1 and TRBJ2-3): EAEVAQSPRYKITEKSQAVAFWCDPISGHATLYWYRQILGQGPELLVQFQDESVVDDSQLPKDRFSAERLKGVDSTLKIQPAELGDSAMYLCASSLAGDYLGSGTDTQYFGPGTRLTVL.

This sequence joins TRBV9 and TRBJ2-3; 13 nucleotides match TRBD2. Trimming took 0 bases from V and 2 from J; bases not matched to a gene: 6. Germline assignment: CDR1 SGDLS and CDR2 YYNGEE. The CDR3 runs to 18 residues. CDR3 residues: CASSVGTSGGGFTDTQYF. CDR3 nucleotide sequence: TGTGCCAGCAGCGTAGGTACTAGCGGGGGGGGATTCACAGATACGCAGTATTTT.

This clone was detected only once. V and J are TRBV7-6 and TRBJ2-3; TRBD2 might be the D (5 bases). Germline V gene data show CDR1 as SGHVS and CDR2 as FNYEAQ. The V end was cut by 8 bases, the J end by 0 bases, with 12 bases between. The CDR3 sequence is 14 residues long. DNA of the CDR3: TGTGCCAGCGGCTCGGACTCCAGCACAGATACGCAGTATTTT. Protein sequence: CASGSDSSTDTQYF.

This clone occurred many times. The V gene is TRBV4-1, the J gene TRBJ2-1; possibly TRBD1 or TRBD2 for D (5 bases each). V lost 0 bases and J 6 bases, leaving 9 bases between the germline ends. The CDR3 runs 14 residues. CDR1 is MGHRA and CDR2 is YSYEKL in the germline V gene. CDR3 coding DNA: TGCGCCAGCAGCCAAGATCACGGGACCAATGAGCAGTTCTTC. Protein: CASSQDHGTNEQFF.

By share, this clone ranks as medium-sized. The rearrangement uses TRBV12-3 or TRBV12-4 and TRBJ1-6; D uncertain. The length of the CDR3 is 12 residues. Trimming stripped 5 bases from V and 10 bases from J, with 9 bases between. CDR3 region: CASSRGASPLHF. The CDR3 DNA sequence: TGTGCCAGCAGTCGGGGAGCCTCACCCCTCCACTTT.

This clone was seen a handful of times. Given a much more abundant clone one base away, this may be a read error. V usage is TRBV6-1 and J usage is TRBJ2-5, with a weak D call TRBD2 (5 bases). Germline CDR1 MNHNS, CDR2 SASEGT. The germline V and J ends were trimmed by 7 bases and 2 bases, with 11 bases remaining between them. The CDR3 sequence is 13 residues long. DNA for the CDR3: TGTGCCAGCATCCGTACGGGGCAAGAGACCCAGTACTTC. Its protein product is CASIRTGQETQYF.

This clone was seen many times. This chain connects TRBV14 to TRBJ1-5; D possibly corresponds to TRBD1 (5 bases). Germline-derived CDR1 and CDR2 are SGHDN and FVKESK. The CDR3 sequence is 14 residues long. V was clipped by 8 bases and J by 4 bases, with 15 bases between them. The DNA of the CDR3 is TGTGCCAGCTCCAAGCCAGGGTGGAATCAGCCCCAGCATTTT. Protein sequence: CASSKPGWNQPQHF.

There are many counts of this clone. This chain connects TRBV9 to TRBJ2-3; the D gene could be TRBD1 or TRBD2 (7 bases each). Germline CDR1 reads SGDLS; CDR2 reads YYNGEE. The CDR3 sequence is 15 residues long. Between the trimmed V and J ends, which lost 3 bases and 4 bases, there was a span of 15 bases. The CDR3 is CASSGGGQSADTQYF. The CDR3 coding sequence is TGTGCCAGCAGCGGCGGGGGACAGAGTGCAGATACGCAGTATTTT.

This clone was picked up many times. The rearrangement uses TRBV5-1 and TRBJ2-7; D is undetermined. V lost 1 base and J lost 0, with 5 bases in between. The CDR3 length is 13 residues. In germline, CDR1 is SGHRS, CDR2 YFSETQ. CDR3 nucleotide sequence: TGCGCCAGCAGCTTGACCTCCTCCTACGAGCAGTACTTC. Protein sequence: CASSLTSSYEQYF.

V gene TRBV28 combines with J gene TRBJ2-7, with TRBD2 matching 7 bases. Germline CDR1 is MDHEN and CDR2 is SYDVKM. Germline trimming cut 3 bases from V and 2 bases from J; bases unmatched to any gene: 4. The CDR3 contains 14 residues. The CDR3 DNA reads TGTGCCAGCAGTTTGGGAGGGGAAACCTACGAGCAGTACTTC. Translated, it gives CASSLGGETYEQYF.

At least ten counts were recorded for this clone. V and J are TRBV27 and TRBJ2-1; D not resolved. In germline, CDR1 is MNHEY, CDR2 SMNVEV (reference sequence). The CDR3 covers 14 residues. The ends were cut back, 3 bases at V and 6 bases at J, with 12 bases in the middle. The CDR3 loop is CASSFATQINEQFF. DNA of the CDR3: TGTGCCAGCAGTTTTGCCACACAGATCAATGAGCAGTTCTTC.

This clone ranks as medium-sized. This specimen includes other DNA sequences encoding the same CDR3. The chain couples TRBV12-3 or TRBV12-4 to TRBJ1-2; no clear D. Trimming took off 6 bases at V and 4 bases at J, with 15 bases between the two ends. CDR3 length: 14 residues. This CDR3 reads CASSPGGKGYGYTF. DNA for the CDR3: TGTGCCAGCAGCCCTGGCGGGAAAGGCTATGGCTACACCTTC.

By share of the sample, this clone is medium-sized. The chain combines TRBV2 with TRBJ2-7, with D unresolved. The CDR3 length is 12 residues. V dropped 7 bases and J dropped 0 bases, with 7 bases sitting between them. Per germline, CDR1 SNHLY and CDR2 FYNNEI. The DNA for the CDR3 is TGTGCCAGCACTACAGCCTCCTACGAGCAGTACTTC. This translates into CASTTASYEQYF.